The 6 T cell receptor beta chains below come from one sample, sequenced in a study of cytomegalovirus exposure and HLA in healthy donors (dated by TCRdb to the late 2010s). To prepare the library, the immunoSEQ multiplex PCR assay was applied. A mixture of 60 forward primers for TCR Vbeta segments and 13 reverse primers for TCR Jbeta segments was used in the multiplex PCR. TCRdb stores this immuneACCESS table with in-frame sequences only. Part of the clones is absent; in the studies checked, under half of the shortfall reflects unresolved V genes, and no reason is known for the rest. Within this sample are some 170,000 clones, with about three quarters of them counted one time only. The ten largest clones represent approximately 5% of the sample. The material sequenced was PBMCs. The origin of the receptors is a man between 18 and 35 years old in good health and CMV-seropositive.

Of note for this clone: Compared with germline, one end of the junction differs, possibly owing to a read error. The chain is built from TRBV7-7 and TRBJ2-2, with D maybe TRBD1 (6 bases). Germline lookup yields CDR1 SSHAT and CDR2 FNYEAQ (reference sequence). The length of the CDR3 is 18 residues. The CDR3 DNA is TGTGCTAGCAGCTTTAGTGGGGGCTCTTTCGCGAACACCGGGGAGCTGTTTTTT. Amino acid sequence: CASSFSGGSFANTGELFF. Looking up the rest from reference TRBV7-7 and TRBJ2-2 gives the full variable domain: GAGVSQSPRYKVTKRGQDVTLRCDPISSHATLYWYQQALGQGPEFLTYFNYEAQPDKSGLPSDRFSAERPEGSISTLTIQRTEQRDSAMYRCASSFSGGSFANTGELFFGEGSRLTVL.

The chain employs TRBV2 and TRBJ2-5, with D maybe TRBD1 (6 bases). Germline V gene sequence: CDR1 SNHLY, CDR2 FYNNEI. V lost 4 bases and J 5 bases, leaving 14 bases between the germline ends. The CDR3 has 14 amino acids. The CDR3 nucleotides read TGTGCCAGCAGTGTACAGGGTGGACGGGAGACCCAGTACTTC. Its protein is CASSVQGGRETQYF.

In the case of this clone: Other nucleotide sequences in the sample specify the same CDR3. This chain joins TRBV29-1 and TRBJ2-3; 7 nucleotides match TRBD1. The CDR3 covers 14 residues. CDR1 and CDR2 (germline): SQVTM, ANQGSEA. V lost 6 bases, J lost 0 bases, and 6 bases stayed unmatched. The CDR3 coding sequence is TGCAGCGTGGCCCCGGGACAGAGCACAGATACGCAGTATTTT. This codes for CSVAPGQSTDTQYF.

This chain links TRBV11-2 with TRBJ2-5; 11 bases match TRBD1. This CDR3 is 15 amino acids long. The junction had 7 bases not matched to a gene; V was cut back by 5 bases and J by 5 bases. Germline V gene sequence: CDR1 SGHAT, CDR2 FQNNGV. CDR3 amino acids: CASSLGQGARETQYF. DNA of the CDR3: TGTGCCAGCAGCCTAGGACAGGGGGCCCGGGAGACCCAGTACTTC. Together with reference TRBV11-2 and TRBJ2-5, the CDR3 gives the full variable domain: EAGVAQSPRYKIIEKRQSVAFWCNPISGHATLYWYQQILGQGPKLLIQFQNNGVVDDSQLPKDRFSAERLKGVDSTLKIQPAKLEDSAVYLCASSLGQGARETQYFGPGTRLLVL.

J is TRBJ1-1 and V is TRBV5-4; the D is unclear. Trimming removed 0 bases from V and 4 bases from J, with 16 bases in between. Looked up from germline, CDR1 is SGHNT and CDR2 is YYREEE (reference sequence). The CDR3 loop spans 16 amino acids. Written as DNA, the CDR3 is TGTGCCAGCAGCTTGGATGGAGGCTCATTGGGCACTGAAGCTTTCTTT. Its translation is CASSLDGGSLGTEAFF.

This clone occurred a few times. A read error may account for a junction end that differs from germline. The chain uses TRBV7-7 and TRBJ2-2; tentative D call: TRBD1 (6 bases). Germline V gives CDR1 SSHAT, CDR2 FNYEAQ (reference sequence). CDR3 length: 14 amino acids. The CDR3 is CASSLRGYTGELFF. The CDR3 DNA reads TGTGCTAGCAGCTTAAGGGGGTACACCGGGGAGCTGTTTTTT.